This T cell receptor beta chain was sequenced for a study of control samples from healthy donors and cancer patients (dated by TCRdb to about 2020). Libraries were prepared through the immunoSEQ multiplex PCR assay. Imported from immuneACCESS, the table was reduced by TCRdb to in-frame sequences with V and J called. These copies leave out some clones; in studies compared against another copy, an unresolved V gene accounts for under half, and the cause of the remainder is not known. In this sample the table shows 190,000 or so clones, about 93% of which occur a single time. 1.4% to 1.5% of the sample rests with the top ten. Points on this clone: Its cognate antigen has yet to be identified. Base qualities are missing; no much larger clone stands one base away.

The CDR3 runs 13 residues from the cysteine to the phenylalanine. Only CDR3 DNA is held: 39 bases, read in frame from base 1. V is trimmed back by 2 bases and J by 7 bases, and the junction contains 3 bases that no gene match accounts for. The CDR1 and CDR2 encoded by the germline V gene are SGHRS and YFSETQ. The material sequenced was blood. The TCR originated in a man younger than 30 in good health. The chain was built from TRBV5-1 and TRBJ2-1, with 7 bases aligning to TRBD1. In nucleotide form, the sequence is TGCGCCAGCAGCTTAAGGGGGCAGAATGAGCAGTTCTTC. It codes for CASSLRGQNEQFF.